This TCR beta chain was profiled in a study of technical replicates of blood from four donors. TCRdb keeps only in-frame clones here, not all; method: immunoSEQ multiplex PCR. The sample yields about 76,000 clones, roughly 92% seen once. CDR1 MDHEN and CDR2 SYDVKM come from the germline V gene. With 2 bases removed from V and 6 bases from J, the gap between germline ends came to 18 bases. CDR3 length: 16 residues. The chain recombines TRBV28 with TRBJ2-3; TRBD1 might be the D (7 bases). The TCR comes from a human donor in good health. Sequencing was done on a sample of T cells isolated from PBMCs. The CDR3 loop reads CASSLISGGNLDTQYF. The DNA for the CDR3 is TGTGCCAGCAGTTTAATCTCAGGGGGGAATTTGGATACGCAGTATTTT.